This is a list of T cell receptor beta chains from one sample in a study of technical replicates of blood from a handful of donors. Measured with immunoSEQ multiplex PCR; TCRdb has only the in-frame clones, and not every one. The sample records approximately 79,000 clones, around 96% being singletons. Material: T cells isolated from PBMCs. The receptors derive from a human donor in good health. Each CDR3 is given without its conserved first and last residue.

V | length | CDR3
TRBV11-2 | 12 | ASSMDRSYDEAF
TRBV19 | 9 | ASSFRTEAF
TRBV9 | 13 | ASSVEPEDTGELF
TRBV27 | 11 | ASEGQGEYEQY
TRBV7-2 | 12 | ASSLQGASGELF
TRBV19 | 12 | ATSPGGSTDTQY
TRBV6-5 | 11 | ASSYKATGELF
TRBV19 | 15 | ASSIDGETTSTDTQY
TRBV2 | 15 | ASSGSRSSGLDYEQF
TRBV13 | 13 | ASSSKEGSTDTQY
TRBV5-1 | 13 | ASSLGLAGAYEQY
TRBV27 | 12 | ATSWAGGRNEQY
TRBV6-6 | 11 | ATTGLMNTEAF
TRBV6-5 | 12 | ASSRDRSWDEQY
TRBV6-5 | 12 | ASKGQDSSYEQY
TRBV6-1 | 13 | ASRPFALANYGYT
TRBV4-2 | 14 | ASSQGNSGTTDTQY
TRBV27 | 14 | ASRTNGGYSNQPQH
TRBV5-6 | 13 | ASSFRTGVQFGYT
TRBV5-4 | 12 | ASSLFGSNTEAF
TRBV2 | 11 | ASEDSGEREQY
TRBV28 | 12 | ASSSGVGFEKLF
TRBV27 | 15 | ASTPLLGQGASYEQY
TRBV5-1 | 12 | ASSLTQGGAEQF
TRBV11-3 | 14 | ASSLEVGSKLNEQF
TRBV27 | 12 | ASRPQGPQWPQH
TRBV7-3 | 14 | ASSLTRTTAYNEQF
TRBV7-3 | 13 | ASSFPGVGRNEQF
TRBV29-1 | 12 | SVALAGRGDTQY
TRBV20-1 | 9 | SAKEGDTQY
TRBV4-1 | 10 | ASSQGREEQY
TRBV5-6 | 13 | ASSRGLAGEETQY
TRBV21-1 | 18 | ASSWVLFHRTSGSADTQY
TRBV5-6 | 14 | ASSGTGAFSGNTIY
TRBV28 | 12 | ASALGGSVHEQF